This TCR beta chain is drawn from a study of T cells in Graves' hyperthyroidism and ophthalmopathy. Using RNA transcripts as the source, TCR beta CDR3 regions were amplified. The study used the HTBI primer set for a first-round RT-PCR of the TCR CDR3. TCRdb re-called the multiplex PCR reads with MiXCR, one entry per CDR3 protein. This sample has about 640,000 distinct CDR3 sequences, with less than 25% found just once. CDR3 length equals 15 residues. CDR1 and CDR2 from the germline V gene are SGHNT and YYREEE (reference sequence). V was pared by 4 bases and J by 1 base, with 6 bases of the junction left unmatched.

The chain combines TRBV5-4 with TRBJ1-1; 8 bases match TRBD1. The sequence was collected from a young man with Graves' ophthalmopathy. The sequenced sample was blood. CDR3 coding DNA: TGTGCCAGCAGCCCGGACAGGGTGGGGAACACTGAAGCTTTCTTT. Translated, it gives CASSPDRVGNTEAFF.